These 2 T cell receptor beta chains came from one sample sequenced in a study of blood T cell repertoires in COVID-19. Sequencing used immunoSEQ multiplex PCR; TCRdb keeps in-frame clones, though not all of them. The sample shows about 90,000 clones, over 80% of them seen only once. Sequencing was carried out using peripheral blood. The receptor source for this set is a woman aged 70-85 years with active or convalescent COVID-19.

This clone was observed a handful of times. The rearrangement joins TRBV6-5 to TRBJ1-2; D is perhaps TRBD1 (5 bases). CDR1 and CDR2 from the germline V gene are MNHEY and SVGAGI. There are 14 residues in the CDR3. Trimming left V 0 bases short and J 4 bases short, with 9 bases between. In DNA form, the CDR3 reads TGTGCCAGCAGTTACTCAAGGGACTTCTATGGCTACACCTTC. Translated, it gives CASSYSRDFYGYTF.

The chain has TRBV12-3 or TRBV12-4 and TRBJ1-1, with D possibly being TRBD1 (6 bases). With 8 bases removed from V and 1 base from J, the gap between germline ends came to 8 bases. CDR3 length: 12 residues. The CDR3, as DNA: TGTGCCAGCCAGGGGCGGAACACTGAAGCTTTCTTT. Translating gives CASQGRNTEAFF.